This T cell receptor beta chain emerged from a study of T-cell memory formation after mild COVID-19. About the study: Most TCR clusters belonged to a single donor. Overall study results and limits: Contracting clones from day 15 to 85 had balanced CD4/CD8; later expanders favoured CD4+.

TCRdb recomputed calls from the 5' RACE reads with MiXCR, one row per CDR3 protein. The sample shows a few hundred thousand distinct CDR3 sequences, 20% to 30% of them seen only once. This clonotype came up a few times. The antigen is undetermined. CDR3 length: 19 amino acids. Germline lookup yields CDR1 SGHDN and CDR2 FVKESK. V lost 0 bases, J lost 6 bases, and 14 bases stayed unmatched. The specimen sequenced was PBMCs or a T cell subset sorted from them (not recorded which). The TCR sequence derives from an adult woman who had mild COVID-19 (a few samples of this study predate the infection). Cell type and time point are not known. The genes are TRBV14 and TRBJ2-3; 11 bases are shared with TRBD1. The chain's CDR3 is CASSQDPPFGTGGSDTQYF. The CDR3 coding sequence is TGTGCCAGCAGCCAAGACCCTCCGTTTGGGACAGGGGGATCCGATACGCAGTATTTT.